The 10 T cell receptor beta chains in this list originate from one sample, sequenced in a study of cytomegalovirus exposure and HLA in healthy donors. 13 Jbeta primers and 60 Vbeta primers were used for the PCR. Clones were read by immunoSEQ multiplex PCR, and TCRdb kept only the in-frame ones, dropping some. The data contain fewer than 150,000 clones, approximately 79% of them singletons. The specimen sequenced was PBMCs. Source of these receptors: a middle-aged man in good health and CMV-seropositive.

This clone came up a few times. A read error may account for a junction end that differs from germline. This chain connects TRBV18 to TRBJ1-2, with 12 bases aligning to TRBD1. Germline V gene data show CDR1 as KGHSH and CDR2 as LQKENI. This CDR3 has 15 residues. CDR3: CASSPGTGGRGAEFF. The CDR3 DNA is TGTGCCAGCTCACCAGGGACAGGGGGCCGTGGCGCGGAGTTCTTC.

This clone is a singleton in its sample. The chain links TRBV19 to TRBJ2-5; 13 nucleotides line up with TRBD2. Germline CDR1 reads LNHDA; CDR2 reads SQIVND (reference sequence). This CDR3 is built from 15 residues. J was trimmed by 5 bases and V by 5 bases; bases with no gene match: 5. The CDR3 region has the DNA TGTGCCAGTAGTCCCCGGACTAGCGGGAGTGAGACCCAGTACTTC. Translated, it gives CASSPRTSGSETQYF.

V is TRBV29-1 and J is TRBJ2-7; the D gene is possibly TRBD2 (7 bases). Germline CDR1 SQVTM, CDR2 ANQGSEA. This CDR3 has 15 amino acids. Trimming stripped 5 bases from V and 5 bases from J, with 22 bases between. This chain's CDR3 is CSVSGGGAGYDEQYF. For the CDR3, the DNA is TGCAGCGTTTCAGGAGGGGGAGCGGGATATGACGAGCAGTACTTC.

V gene TRBV10-3 combines with J gene TRBJ2-3; tentatively, D is TRBD1 (5 bases). CDR1 is ENHRY, CDR2 SYGVKD, per germline. The V and J ends lost 2 bases and 2 bases respectively, with 8 bases between them. The CDR3 runs 14 residues. CDR3 nucleotide sequence: TGTGCCATCAGTGAGGGACACGACACAGATACGCAGTATTTT. Translating gives CAISEGHDTDTQYF.

The V call is TRBV2, the J call TRBJ1-2, with D possibly matching TRBD1 (6 bases). V lost 4 bases and J 2 bases, leaving 17 bases between the germline ends. Germline values: CDR1 SNHLY, CDR2 FYNNEI. This CDR3 contains 16 residues. CDR3 DNA sequence: TGTGCCAGCAGTGCCCCCGGGGCCAGGGGCAACTATGGCTACACCTTC. Protein: CASSAPGARGNYGYTF. Filled out from reference TRBV2 and TRBJ1-2, the complete variable domain reads EPEVTQTPSHQVTQMGQEVILRCVPISNHLYFYWYRQILGQKVEFLVSFYNNEISEKSEIFDDQFSVERPDGSNFTLKIRSTKLEDSAMYFCASSAPGARGNYGYTFGSGTRLTVV.

J is TRBJ2-5 and V is TRBV7-9; 8 bases map to TRBD2. With the DNA end fitting TRBJ2-7 better, the J assignment may be wrong. Germline CDR1 SEHNR, CDR2 FQNEAQ (reference sequence). The CDR3 covers 14 residues. CDR3 loop: CASSPSGGSYEQYF. CDR3 nucleotide sequence: TGTGCCAGCAGCCCCTCGGGGGGGTCCTACGAGCAGTACTTC.

The V gene is TRBV5-8, the J gene TRBJ2-7; D may be TRBD2 (5 bases). The CDR3 has 14 amino acids. Trimming stripped 4 bases from V and 4 bases from J, with 15 bases between. CDR1 and CDR2 (germline): SGHTS, YDEGEE. For the CDR3, the DNA is TGTGCCAGCAGCCAAGGACTCAGAGGTTACGAGCAGTACTTC. This encodes CASSQGLRGYEQYF. Complete variable domain (other parts from reference TRBV5-8 and TRBJ2-7): EAGVTQSPTHLIKTRGQQATLRCSPISGHTSVYWYQQALGLGLQFLLWYDEGEERNRGNFPPRFSGRQFPNYSSELNVNALELEDSALYLCASSQGLRGYEQYFGPGTRLTVT.

The chain couples TRBV10-1 to TRBJ2-5; 7 bases align to TRBD1. The CDR3 loop spans 14 amino acids. Germline V lookup: CDR1 WNHNN, CDR2 SYGVQD (reference sequence). The J segment lost 10 bases and the V segment lost 6 bases, leaving 14 bases of the junction unmatched. The CDR3 sequence is CASSGGQVNGIQYF. The CDR3 DNA reads as TGCGCCAGCAGCGGTGGACAGGTCAATGGGATCCAGTACTTC.

The V and J genes are TRBV2 and TRBJ1-1, with D tentatively TRBD1 (6 bases). The V gene lost 8 bases and the J gene lost 3 bases, with 19 bases spanning the gap. The germline V gene encodes CDR1 SNHLY and CDR2 FYNNEI. The CDR3 runs 15 residues. The chain's CDR3 is CASFLGDIQDTEAFF. The CDR3 nucleotides read TGTGCCAGCTTTCTAGGGGACATCCAAGACACTGAAGCTTTCTTT.

As for this clone: Additional DNA sequences in this sample encode the identical CDR3. The chain recombines TRBV2 with TRBJ2-1, with D unclear. V was clipped by 10 bases and J by 0 bases, with 10 bases between them. The germline V gene has CDR1 SNHLY and CDR2 FYNNEI. This CDR3 has 13 residues. In DNA, the CDR3 is TGTGCCACCAGAGGCGGCTCCTACAATGAGCAGTTCTTC. This sequence encodes CATRGGSYNEQFF.